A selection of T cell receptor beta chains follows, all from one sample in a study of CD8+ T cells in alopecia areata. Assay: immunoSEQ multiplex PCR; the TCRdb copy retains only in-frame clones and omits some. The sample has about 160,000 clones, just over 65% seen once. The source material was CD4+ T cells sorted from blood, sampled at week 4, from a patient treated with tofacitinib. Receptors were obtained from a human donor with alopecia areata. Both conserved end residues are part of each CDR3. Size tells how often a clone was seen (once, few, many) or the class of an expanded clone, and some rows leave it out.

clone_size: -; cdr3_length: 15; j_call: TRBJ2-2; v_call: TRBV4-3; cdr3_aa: CASSQEGTVGGELFF
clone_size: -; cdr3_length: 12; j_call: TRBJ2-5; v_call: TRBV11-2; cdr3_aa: CASSARGETQYF
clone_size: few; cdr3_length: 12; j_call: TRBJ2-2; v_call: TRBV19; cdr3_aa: CASSTYPGELFF
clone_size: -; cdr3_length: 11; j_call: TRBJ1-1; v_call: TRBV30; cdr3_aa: CAWSVSTEAFF
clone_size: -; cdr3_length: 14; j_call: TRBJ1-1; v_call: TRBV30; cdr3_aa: CAWSGGTRNTEAFF
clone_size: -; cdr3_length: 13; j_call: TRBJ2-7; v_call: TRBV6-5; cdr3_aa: CASSEQDRAPRYF
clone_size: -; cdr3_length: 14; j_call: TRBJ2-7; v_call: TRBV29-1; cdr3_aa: CSVGGVRSSYEQYF
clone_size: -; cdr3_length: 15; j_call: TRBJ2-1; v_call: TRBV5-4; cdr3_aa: CASRLDYLDQNEQFF
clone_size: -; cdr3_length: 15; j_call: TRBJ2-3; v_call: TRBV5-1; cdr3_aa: CASSTLTGFTDTQYF
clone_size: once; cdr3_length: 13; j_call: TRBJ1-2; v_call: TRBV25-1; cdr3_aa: CASSELSGLGYTF